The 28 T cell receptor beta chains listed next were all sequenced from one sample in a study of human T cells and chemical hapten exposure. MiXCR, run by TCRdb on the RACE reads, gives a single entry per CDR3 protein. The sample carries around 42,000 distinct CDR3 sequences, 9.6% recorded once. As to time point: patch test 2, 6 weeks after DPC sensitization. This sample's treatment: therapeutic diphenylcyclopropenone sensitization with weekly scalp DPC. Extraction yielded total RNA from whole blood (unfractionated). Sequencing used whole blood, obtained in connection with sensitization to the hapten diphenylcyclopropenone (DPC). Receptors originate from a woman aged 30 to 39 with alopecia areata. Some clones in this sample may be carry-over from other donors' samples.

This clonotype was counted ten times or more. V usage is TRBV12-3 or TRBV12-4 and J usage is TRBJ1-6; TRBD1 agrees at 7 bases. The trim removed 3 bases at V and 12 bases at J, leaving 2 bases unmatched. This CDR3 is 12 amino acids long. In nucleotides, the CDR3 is TGTGCCAGCAGTTTTAACAGGGGACCCCTCCACTTT. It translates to CASSFNRGPLHF.

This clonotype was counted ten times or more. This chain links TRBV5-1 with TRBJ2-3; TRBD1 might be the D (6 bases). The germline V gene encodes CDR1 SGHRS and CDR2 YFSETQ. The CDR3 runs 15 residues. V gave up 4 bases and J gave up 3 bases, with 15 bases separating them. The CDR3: CASSRQEFETDTQYF. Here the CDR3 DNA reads TGCGCCAGCAGCCGACAGGAATTTGAGACAGATACGCAGTATTTT.

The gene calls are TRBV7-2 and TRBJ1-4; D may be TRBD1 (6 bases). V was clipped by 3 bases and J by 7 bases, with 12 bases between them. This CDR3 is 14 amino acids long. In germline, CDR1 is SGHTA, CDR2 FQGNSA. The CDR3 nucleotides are TGTGCCAGCAGCTTCGCAGGGGCGGGTGAAAAACTGTTTTTT. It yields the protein CASSFAGAGEKLFF.

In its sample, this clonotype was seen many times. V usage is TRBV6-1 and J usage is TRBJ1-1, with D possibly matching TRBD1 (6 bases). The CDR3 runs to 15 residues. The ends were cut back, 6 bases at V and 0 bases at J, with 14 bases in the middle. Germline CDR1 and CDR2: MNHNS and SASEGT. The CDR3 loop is CASSLNRVVNTEAFF. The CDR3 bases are TGTGCCAGCAGCCTGAACAGGGTGGTGAACACTGAAGCTTTCTTT.

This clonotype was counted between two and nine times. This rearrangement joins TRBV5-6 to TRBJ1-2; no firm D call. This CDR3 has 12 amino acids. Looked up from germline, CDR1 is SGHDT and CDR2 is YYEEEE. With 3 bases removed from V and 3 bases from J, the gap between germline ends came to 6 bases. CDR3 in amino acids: CASSSSDYGYTF. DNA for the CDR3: TGTGCCAGCAGCTCCTCTGACTATGGCTACACCTTC.

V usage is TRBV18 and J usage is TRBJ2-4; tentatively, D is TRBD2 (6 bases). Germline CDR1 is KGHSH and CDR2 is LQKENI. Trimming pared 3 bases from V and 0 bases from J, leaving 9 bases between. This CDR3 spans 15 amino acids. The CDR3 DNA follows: TGTGCCAGCTCACCGCCGGGACTAGCCAAAAACATTCAGTACTTC. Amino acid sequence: CASSPPGLAKNIQYF.

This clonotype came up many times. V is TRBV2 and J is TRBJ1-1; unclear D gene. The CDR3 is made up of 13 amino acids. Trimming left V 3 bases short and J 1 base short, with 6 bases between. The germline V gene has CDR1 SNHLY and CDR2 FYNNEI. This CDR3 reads CASSEEGNTEAFF. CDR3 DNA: TGTGCCAGCAGTGAGGAGGGGAACACTGAAGCTTTCTTT.

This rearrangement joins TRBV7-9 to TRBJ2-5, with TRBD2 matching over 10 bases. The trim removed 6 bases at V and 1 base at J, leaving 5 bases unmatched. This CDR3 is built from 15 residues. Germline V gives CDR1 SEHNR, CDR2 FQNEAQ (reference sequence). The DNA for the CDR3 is TGTGCCAGCAGTAGGACTAGCGGAACCCAAGAGACCCAGTACTTC. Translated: CASSRTSGTQETQYF.

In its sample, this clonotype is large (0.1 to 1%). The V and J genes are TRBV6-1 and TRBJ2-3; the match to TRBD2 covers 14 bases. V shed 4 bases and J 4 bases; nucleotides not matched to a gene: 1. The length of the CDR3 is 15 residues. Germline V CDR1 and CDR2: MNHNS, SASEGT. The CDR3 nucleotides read TGTGCCAGCAGTGGACTAGCGGGGGGGCCAGATACGCAGTATTTT. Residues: CASSGLAGGPDTQYF.

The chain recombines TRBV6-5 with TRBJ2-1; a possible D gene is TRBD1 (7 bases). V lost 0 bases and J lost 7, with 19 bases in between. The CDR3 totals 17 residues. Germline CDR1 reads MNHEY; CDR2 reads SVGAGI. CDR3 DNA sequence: TGTGCCAGCAGTTACTCGCTTGCGGGACAGATGCGAAATGAGCAGTTCTTC. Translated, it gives CASSYSLAGQMRNEQFF.

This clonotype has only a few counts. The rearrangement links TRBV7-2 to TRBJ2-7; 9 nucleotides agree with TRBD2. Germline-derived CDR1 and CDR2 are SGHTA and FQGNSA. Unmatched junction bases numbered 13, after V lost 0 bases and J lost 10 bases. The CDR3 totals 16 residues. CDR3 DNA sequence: TGTGCCAGCAGCTTAGCGCAAGCGGGGGGCGGGGTTCGCCAGTACTTC. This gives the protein CASSLAQAGGGVRQYF.

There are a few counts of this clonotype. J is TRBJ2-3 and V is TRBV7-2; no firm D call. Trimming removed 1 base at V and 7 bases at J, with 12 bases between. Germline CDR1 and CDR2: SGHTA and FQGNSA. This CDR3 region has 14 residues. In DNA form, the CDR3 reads TGTGCCAGCAGCTTAGGCGGTCCAGGAAATACGCAGTATTTT. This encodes CASSLGGPGNTQYF.

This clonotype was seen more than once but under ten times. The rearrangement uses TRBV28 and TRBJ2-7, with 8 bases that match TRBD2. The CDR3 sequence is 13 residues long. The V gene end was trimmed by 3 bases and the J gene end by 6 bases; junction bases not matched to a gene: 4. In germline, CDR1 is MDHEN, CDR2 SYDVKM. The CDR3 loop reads CASSLTGGLEQYF. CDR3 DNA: TGTGCCAGCAGTTTGACGGGGGGGCTCGAGCAGTACTTC. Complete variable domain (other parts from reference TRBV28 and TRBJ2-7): DVKVTQSSRYLVKRTGEKVFLECVQDMDHENMFWYRQDPGLGLRLIYFSYDVKMKEKGDIPEGYSVSREKKERFSLILESASTNQTSMYLCASSLTGGLEQYFGPGTRLTVT.

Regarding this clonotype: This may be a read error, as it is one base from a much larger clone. CDR3 sequence reads: CASSHARGLDTEAFF. The CDR3 DNA follows: TGCGCCAGCAGCCATGCTAGGGGACTCGACACTGAAGCTTTCTTT. The chain joins TRBV4-3 to TRBJ1-1, with D perhaps matching TRBD1 (5 bases). The length of the CDR3 is 15 residues. Trimming cost V 3 bases and J 3 bases, with 14 bases left between them. Germline V gene sequence: CDR1 LGHNA, CDR2 YSLEER.

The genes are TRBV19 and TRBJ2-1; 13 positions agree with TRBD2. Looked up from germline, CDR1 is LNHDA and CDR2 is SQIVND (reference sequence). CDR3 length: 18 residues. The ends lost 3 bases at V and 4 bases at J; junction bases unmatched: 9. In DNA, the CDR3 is TGTGCCAGTAGTATGCGACTAGCGGGGGGCTCCACTTACAATGAGCAGTTCTTC. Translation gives CASSMRLAGGSTYNEQFF.

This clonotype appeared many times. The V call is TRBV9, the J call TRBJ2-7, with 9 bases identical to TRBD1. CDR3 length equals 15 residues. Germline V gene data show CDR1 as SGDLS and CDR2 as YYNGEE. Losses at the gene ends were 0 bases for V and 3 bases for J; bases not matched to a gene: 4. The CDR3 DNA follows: TGTGCCAGCAGCGTAGGGGACAGGGACGTCTACGAGCAGTACTTC. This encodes CASSVGDRDVYEQYF.

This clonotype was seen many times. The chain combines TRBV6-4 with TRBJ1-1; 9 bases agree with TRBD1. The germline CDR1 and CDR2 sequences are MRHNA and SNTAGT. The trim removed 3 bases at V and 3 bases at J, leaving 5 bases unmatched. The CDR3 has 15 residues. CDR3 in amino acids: CASSEFGTGYTEAFF. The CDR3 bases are TGTGCCAGCAGTGAATTTGGGACAGGGTACACTGAAGCTTTCTTT.

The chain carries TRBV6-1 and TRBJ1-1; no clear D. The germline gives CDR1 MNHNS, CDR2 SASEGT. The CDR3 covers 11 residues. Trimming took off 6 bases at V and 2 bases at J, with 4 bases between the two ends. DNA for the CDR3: TGTGCCAGCAGCATAAACACTGAAGCTTTCTTT. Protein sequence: CASSINTEAFF.

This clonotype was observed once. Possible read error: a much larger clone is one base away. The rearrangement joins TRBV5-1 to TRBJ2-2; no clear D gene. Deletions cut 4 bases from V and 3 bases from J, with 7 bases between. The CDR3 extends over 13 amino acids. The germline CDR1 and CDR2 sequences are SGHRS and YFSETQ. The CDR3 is CASSITDTGELFF. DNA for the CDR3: TGCGCCAGCAGCATCACAGACACCGGGGAGCTGTTTTTT.

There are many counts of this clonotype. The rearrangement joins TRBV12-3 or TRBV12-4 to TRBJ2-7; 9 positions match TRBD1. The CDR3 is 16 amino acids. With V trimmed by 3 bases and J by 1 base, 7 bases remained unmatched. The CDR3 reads CASSFPSGTGSYEQYF. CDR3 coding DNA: TGTGCCAGCAGTTTCCCCTCCGGGACAGGGTCCTACGAGCAGTACTTC.

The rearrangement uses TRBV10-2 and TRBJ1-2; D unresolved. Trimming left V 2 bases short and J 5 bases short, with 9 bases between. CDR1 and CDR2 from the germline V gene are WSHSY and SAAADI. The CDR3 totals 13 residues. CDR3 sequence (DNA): TGCGCCAGCAGTGAGCTTTTCGGATATGGCTACACCTTC. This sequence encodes CASSELFGYGYTF.

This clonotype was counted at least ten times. The CDR3 DNA sequence: TGCGCCAGCAGCCAAGGAGCGCAGGCCAGCTCCTACAATGAGCAGTTCTTC. Protein product: CASSQGAQASSYNEQFF. The chain is built from TRBV4-1 and TRBJ2-1, with D unresolved. The CDR3 sequence is 17 residues long. The V gene lost 1 base and the J gene lost 0 bases, with 13 bases spanning the gap. CDR1 and CDR2 (germline): MGHRA, YSYEKL.

CDR3 residues: CASSPGSDRRYSEAFF. CDR3 sequence (DNA): TGTGCCAGCAGCCCCGGGTCGGACAGGAGATACTCTGAAGCTTTCTTT. The chain combines TRBV28 with TRBJ1-1; TRBD1 matches 7 bases. CDR1 and CDR2 (germline): MDHEN, SYDVKM. The CDR3 covers 16 residues. J gave up 6 bases and V 6 bases, and 16 bases lay outside the gene matches. Drawing the rest from reference TRBV28 and TRBJ1-1, the complete variable domain is DVKVTQSSRYLVKRTGEKVFLECVQDMDHENMFWYRQDPGLGLRLIYFSYDVKMKEKGDIPEGYSVSREKKERFSLILESASTNQTSMYLCASSPGSDRRYSEAFFGQGTRLTVV.

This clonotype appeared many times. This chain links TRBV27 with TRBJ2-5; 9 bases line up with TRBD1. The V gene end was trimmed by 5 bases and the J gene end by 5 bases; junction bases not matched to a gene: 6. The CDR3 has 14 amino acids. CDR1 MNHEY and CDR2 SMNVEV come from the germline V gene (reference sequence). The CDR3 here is CASSPWTGEETQYF. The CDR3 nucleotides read TGTGCCAGCAGTCCCTGGACAGGGGAGGAGACCCAGTACTTC.

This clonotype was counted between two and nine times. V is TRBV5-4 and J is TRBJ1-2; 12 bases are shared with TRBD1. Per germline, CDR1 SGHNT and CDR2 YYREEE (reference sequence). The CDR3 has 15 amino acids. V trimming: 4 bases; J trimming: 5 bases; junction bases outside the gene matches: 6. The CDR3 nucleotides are TGTGCCAGCAGCCCCGGGACAGGGGGCCCATATGGCTACACCTTC. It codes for CASSPGTGGPYGYTF.

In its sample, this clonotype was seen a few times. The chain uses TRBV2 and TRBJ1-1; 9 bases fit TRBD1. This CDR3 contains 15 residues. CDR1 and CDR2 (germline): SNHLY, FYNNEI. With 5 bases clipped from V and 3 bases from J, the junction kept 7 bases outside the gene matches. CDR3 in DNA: TGTGCCAGCAGTCCACAGGGGGCCCTAGACACTGAAGCTTTCTTT. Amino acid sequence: CASSPQGALDTEAFF.

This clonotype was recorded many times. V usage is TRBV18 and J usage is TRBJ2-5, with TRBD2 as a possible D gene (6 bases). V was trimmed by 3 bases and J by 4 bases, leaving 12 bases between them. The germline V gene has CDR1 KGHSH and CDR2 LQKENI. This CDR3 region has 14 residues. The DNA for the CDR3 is TGTGCCAGCTCACCCGGCGGGGAAAGAGAGACCCAGTACTTC. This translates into CASSPGGERETQYF.

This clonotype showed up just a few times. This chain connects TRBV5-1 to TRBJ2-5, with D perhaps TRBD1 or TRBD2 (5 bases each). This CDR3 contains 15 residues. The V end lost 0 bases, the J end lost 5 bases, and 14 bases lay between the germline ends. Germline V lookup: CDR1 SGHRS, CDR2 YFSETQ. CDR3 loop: CASSLGQTEGETQYF. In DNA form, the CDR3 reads TGCGCCAGCAGCTTGGGACAAACAGAGGGGGAGACCCAGTACTTC.